The clone carrying this T cell receptor (beta chain) was observed at least ten times. Its cognate antigen is unknown. The source of the sample is a study of T cells in Graves' hyperthyroidism and ophthalmopathy. Study observations and caveats: Clonotypes that were expanded in thyroid above 0.001 mostly appeared in blood too. Separation of ophthalmopathy from stable hyperthyroidism was achieved by a 13 V-J model.

Diagnostic assessment was based on clinical symptoms, serum thyroxine and TRAb, thyroid ultrasound and orbital computed tomography. TCR beta CDR3 regions were amplified from RNA. With the HTBI primer set, the TCR CDR3 went through a first round of RT-PCR. TCRdb passed the multiplex PCR reads through MiXCR, listing each CDR3 protein once. The profile shows approximately 320,000 distinct CDR3 sequences, around 16% of them singletons. Sequenced input: blood. The source of this sequence is a man younger than 45 with Graves' hyperthyroidism.

CDR3 amino acids: CASSEEASVWEAFF. The CDR3 nucleotides read TGTGCCAGCAGTGAAGAGGCAAGTGTCTGGGAAGCTTTCTTT. The chain recombines TRBV2 with TRBJ1-1; D ambiguous. Trimming stripped 1 base from V and 8 bases from J, with 14 bases between. This CDR3 spans 14 amino acids. CDR1 is SNHLY, CDR2 FYNNEI, per germline.